This T cell receptor beta chain was observed in a study of blood T cell repertoires in COVID-19. As for the study in general: The samples span acute and convalescent COVID-19 from the United States, Italy and Spain. PBMCs, B-cell-depleted T cells, or T cells were the source of the cDNA or gDNA that made up the material.

Enrolment of Seattle patients took place during active infection, and they were followed longitudinally. In the authors' methods: Reference gene primers were amplified, and this amplification served to estimate nucleated cell counts. Some clones are missing from TCRdb's copy, which holds only in-frame ones; the method was immunoSEQ multiplex PCR. V and J calls plus clone size are reproduced from that table; the DNA served to infer D and trimming. The sample yields about 170,000 clones, 85% seen once. Germline V gene data show CDR1 as MNHNS and CDR2 as SASEGT. The trim removed 2 bases at V and 4 bases at J, leaving 9 bases unmatched. CDR3 length: 16 amino acids.

This rearrangement joins TRBV6-1 to TRBJ1-2; TRBD1 matches at 8 bases. The TCR was taken from a woman aged 80 or older with COVID-19, enrolled during active disease. The material sequenced was peripheral blood. The CDR3 sequence is CASSERDRTFSYGYTF. The CDR3 coding sequence is TGTGCCAGCAGTGAAAGGGACAGGACTTTTTCCTATGGCTACACCTTC.